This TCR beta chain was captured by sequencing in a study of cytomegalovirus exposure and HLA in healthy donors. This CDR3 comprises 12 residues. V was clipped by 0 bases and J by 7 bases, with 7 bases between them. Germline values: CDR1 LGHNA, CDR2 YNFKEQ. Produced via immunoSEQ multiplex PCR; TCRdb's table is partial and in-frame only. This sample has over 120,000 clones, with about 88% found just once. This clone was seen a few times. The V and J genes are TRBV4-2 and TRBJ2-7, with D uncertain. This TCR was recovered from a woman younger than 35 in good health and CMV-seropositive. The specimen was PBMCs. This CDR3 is CASSQELGEQYF. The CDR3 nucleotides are TGTGCCAGCAGCCAAGAGCTCGGGGAGCAGTACTTC.